This T cell receptor (beta chain) was obtained from a study of OX40 agonist ivuxolimab in advanced cancers. For the study at large: In this trial design, patients received ivuxolimab intravenously at 0.01 to 10 mg/kg every 2 weeks. Three patients, one with hepatocellular carcinoma and two with cutaneous melanoma, responded partially.

Overall study findings and caveats: CD4+ and CD8+ blood T cells expanded clonally by week 6 at 0.1 to 3.0 mg/kg.

Method: immunoSEQ multiplex PCR; TCRdb's copy keeps in-frame clones and lacks some. Of around 60,000 clones in the sample, around 84% were seen once. V lost 0 bases and J 5 bases, leaving 8 bases between the germline ends. This CDR3 contains 14 residues. The germline gives CDR1 SGHAT, CDR2 FQNNGV. As concerns this clone: Its antigen is undetermined.

Drawing of blood for sampling happened at baseline, at cycle 4 day 1, and at cycle 7 day 1. The chain employs TRBV11-2 and TRBJ1-5; D possibly corresponds to TRBD1 (6 bases). This sequence originates from an adult with an advanced solid tumor such as melanoma, head and neck, liver or kidney cancer. Here the sequenced sample was CD4+ or CD8+ T cells sorted from blood, taken in a trial of the OX40 agonist ivuxolimab. The CDR3 loop reads CASSLERGDQPQHF. The CDR3 nucleotides are TGTGCCAGCAGCTTAGAAAGGGGGGATCAGCCCCAGCATTTT.